This T cell receptor (beta chain) was observed in a study of early T cells in non-severe SARS-CoV-2 infection. Across the study: Unpaired chains resulted from sequencing bulk RNA of unsorted whole blood.

TCRdb re-called the 5' RACE reads through MiXCR, storing one row per CDR3 protein. Here the sample spans some 75,000 distinct CDR3 sequences, about an eighth being singletons. Many counts were recorded for this clonotype. Trimming pared 7 bases from V and 0 bases from J, leaving 15 bases between. CDR3 length: 15 amino acids. The chain has TRBV12-3 or TRBV12-4 and TRBJ1-1; D uncertain. Sequencing was performed on whole blood. The sequence derives from an adult who was a healthcare worker with PCR-confirmed SARS-CoV-2 infection or an uninfected control (not recorded which). The CDR3 here is CASKPEGTMNTEAFF. DNA of the CDR3: TGTGCCAGCAAACCGGAAGGTACCATGAACACTGAAGCTTTCTTT.